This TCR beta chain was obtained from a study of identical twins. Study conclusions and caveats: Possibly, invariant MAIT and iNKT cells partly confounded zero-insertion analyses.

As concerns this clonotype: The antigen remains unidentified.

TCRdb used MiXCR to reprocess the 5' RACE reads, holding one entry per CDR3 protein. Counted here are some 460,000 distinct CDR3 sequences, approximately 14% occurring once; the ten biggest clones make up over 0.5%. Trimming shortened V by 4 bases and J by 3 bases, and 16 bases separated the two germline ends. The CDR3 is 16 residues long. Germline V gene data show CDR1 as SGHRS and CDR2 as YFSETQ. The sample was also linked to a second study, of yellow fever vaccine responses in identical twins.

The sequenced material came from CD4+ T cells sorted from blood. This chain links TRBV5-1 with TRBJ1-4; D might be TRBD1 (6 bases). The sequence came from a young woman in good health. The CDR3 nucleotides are TGCGCCAGCAGCCTCGGACAGCCGTCGTCTAATGAAAAACTGTTTTTT. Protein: CASSLGQPSSNEKLFF.